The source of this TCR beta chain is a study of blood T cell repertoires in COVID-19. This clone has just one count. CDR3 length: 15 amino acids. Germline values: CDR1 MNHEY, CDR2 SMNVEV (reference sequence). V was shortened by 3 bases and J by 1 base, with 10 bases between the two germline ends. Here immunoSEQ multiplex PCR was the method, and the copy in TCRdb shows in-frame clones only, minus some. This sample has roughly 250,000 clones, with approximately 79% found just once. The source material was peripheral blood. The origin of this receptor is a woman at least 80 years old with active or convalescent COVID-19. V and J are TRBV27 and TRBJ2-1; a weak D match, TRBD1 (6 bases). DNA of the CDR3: TGTGCCAGCAGTTTGGGGGCTCCATCCTACAATGAGCAGTTCTTC. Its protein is CASSLGAPSYNEQFF.